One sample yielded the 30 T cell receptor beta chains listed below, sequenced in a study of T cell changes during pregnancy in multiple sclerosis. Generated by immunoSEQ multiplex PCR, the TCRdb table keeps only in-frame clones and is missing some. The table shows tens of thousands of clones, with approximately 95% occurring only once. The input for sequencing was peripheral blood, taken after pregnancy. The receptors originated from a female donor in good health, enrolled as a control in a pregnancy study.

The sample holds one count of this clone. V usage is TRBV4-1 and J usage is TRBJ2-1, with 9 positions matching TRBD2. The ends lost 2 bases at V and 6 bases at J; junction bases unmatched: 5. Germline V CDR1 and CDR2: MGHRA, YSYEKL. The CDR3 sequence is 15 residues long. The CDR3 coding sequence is TGCGCCAGCAGCCAACTACTAGCGGGCATCAATGAGCAGTTCTTC. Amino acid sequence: CASSQLLAGINEQFF.

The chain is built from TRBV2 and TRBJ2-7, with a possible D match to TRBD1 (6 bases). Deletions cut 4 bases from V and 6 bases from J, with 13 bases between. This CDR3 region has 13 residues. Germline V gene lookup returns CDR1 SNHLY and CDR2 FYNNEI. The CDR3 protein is CASSGDRSGEQYF. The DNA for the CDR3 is TGTGCCAGCAGTGGAGACAGGTCCGGCGAGCAGTACTTC.

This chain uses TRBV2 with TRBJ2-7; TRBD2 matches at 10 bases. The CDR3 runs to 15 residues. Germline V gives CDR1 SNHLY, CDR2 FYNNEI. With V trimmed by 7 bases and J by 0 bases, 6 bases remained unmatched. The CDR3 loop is CASTLAGVPSYEQYF. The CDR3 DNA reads TGTGCCAGCACCCTAGCGGGAGTTCCCTCCTACGAGCAGTACTTC.

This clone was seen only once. CDR3: CATSREPPGGSGETQYF. The CDR3 bases are TGTGCCACCAGCAGAGAACCCCCCGGGGGAAGCGGGGAGACCCAGTACTTC. The J gene is TRBJ2-5, the V gene TRBV15, with a weak D call TRBD2 (6 bases). This CDR3 contains 17 residues. Germline V gene data show CDR1 as LNHNV and CDR2 as YYDKDF (reference sequence). The ends were cut back, 0 bases at V and 5 bases at J, with 19 bases in the middle.

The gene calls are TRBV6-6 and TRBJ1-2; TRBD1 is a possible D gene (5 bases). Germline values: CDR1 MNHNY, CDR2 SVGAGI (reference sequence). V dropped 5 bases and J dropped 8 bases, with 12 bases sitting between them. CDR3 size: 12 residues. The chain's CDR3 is CASSRAGYGYTF. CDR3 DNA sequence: TGTGCCAGCAGTCGAGCAGGGTACGGCTACACCTTC.

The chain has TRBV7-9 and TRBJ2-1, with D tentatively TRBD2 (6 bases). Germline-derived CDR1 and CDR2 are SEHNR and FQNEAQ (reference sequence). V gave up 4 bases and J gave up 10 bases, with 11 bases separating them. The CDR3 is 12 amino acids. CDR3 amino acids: CASSWGESEQFF. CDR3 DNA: TGTGCCAGCAGCTGGGGGGAATCCGAGCAGTTCTTC.

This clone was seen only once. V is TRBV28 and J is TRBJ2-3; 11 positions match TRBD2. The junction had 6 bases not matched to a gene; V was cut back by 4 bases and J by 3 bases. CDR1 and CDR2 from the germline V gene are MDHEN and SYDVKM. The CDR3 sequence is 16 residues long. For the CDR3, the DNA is TGTGCCAGCAGTTCCCGACTAGCGGGATCAACAGATACGCAGTATTTT. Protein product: CASSSRLAGSTDTQYF.

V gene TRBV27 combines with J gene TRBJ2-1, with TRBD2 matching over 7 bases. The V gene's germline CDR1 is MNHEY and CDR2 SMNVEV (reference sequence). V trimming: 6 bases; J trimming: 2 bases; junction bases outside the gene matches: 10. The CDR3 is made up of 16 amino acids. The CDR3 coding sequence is TGTGCCAGCAGACCCCTGGGGGGGGATCCCTACAATGAGCAGTTCTTC. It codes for CASRPLGGDPYNEQFF.

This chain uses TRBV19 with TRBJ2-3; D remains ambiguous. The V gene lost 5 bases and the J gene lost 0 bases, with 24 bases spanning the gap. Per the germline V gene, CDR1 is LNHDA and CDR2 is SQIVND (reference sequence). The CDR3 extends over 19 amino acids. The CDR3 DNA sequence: TGTGCCAGTAGTCCCCACCGAGTGACTTACATGAATAGCACAGATACGCAGTATTTT. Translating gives CASSPHRVTYMNSTDTQYF. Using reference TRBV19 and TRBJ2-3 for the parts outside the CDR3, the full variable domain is DGGITQSPKYLFRKEGQNVTLSCEQNLNHDAMYWYRQDPGQGLRLIYYSQIVNDFQKGDIAEGYSVSREKKESFPLTVTSAQKNPTAFYLCASSPHRVTYMNSTDTQYFGPGTRLTVL.

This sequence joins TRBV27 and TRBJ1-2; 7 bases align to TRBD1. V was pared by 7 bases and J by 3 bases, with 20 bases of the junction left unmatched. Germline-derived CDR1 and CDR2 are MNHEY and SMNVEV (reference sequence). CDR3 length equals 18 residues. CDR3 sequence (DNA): TGTGCCAGCACACCTCTAGGGACAGAATTCTTTTTAGACTATGGCTACACCTTC. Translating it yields CASTPLGTEFFLDYGYTF.

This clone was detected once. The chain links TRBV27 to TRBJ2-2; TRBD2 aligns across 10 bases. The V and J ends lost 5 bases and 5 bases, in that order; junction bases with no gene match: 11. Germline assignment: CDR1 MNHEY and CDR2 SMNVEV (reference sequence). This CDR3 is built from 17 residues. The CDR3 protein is CASSPLASGSWTGELFF. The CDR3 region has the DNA TGTGCCAGCAGTCCCTTAGCTAGCGGGAGTTGGACCGGGGAGCTGTTTTTT.

The CDR3 loop reads CASSTQVSGRMNEQFF. The CDR3 nucleotides are TGCGCCAGCAGCACCCAGGTTAGCGGGAGGATGAATGAGCAGTTCTTC. J is TRBJ2-1 and V is TRBV5-1, with TRBD2 matching 10 bases. V trimming: 4 bases; J trimming: 7 bases; junction bases outside the gene matches: 11. Germline V gene sequence: CDR1 SGHRS, CDR2 YFSETQ. This CDR3 spans 16 amino acids.

The CDR3 DNA follows: TGCGCCAGCAGCCCGGACAGGGGATCCGACACCGGGGAGCTGTTTTTT. As protein: CASSPDRGSDTGELFF. The chain couples TRBV4-1 to TRBJ2-2, with TRBD1 matching over 9 bases. The CDR3 is made up of 16 amino acids. Trimming took 4 bases from V and 3 from J; bases not matched to a gene: 6. The germline gives CDR1 MGHRA, CDR2 YSYEKL.

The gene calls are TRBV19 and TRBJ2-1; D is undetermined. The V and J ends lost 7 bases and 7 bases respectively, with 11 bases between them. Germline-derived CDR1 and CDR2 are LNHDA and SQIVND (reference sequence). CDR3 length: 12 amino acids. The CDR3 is CASKGPENEQFF. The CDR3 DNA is TGTGCCAGTAAAGGCCCGGAGAATGAGCAGTTCTTC.

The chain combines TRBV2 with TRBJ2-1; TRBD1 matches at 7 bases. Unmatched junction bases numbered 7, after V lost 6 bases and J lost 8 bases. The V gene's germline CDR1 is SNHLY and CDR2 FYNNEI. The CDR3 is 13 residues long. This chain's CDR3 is CASRGDSRDEQFF. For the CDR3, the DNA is TGTGCCAGCAGGGGGGACAGTCGTGATGAGCAGTTCTTC.

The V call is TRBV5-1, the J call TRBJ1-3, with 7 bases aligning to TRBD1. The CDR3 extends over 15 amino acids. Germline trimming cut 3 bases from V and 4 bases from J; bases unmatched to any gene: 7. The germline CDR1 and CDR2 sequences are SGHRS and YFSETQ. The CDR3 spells CASSWDSSMGNTIYF. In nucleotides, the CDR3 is TGCGCCAGCAGCTGGGACAGTAGTATGGGAAACACCATATATTTT.

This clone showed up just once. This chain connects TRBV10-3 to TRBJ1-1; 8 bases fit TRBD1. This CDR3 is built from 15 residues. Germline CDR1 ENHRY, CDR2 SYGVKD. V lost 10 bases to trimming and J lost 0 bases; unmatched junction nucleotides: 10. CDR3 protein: CATHGQGPMNTEAFF. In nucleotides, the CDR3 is TGTGCCACCCACGGACAGGGACCGATGAACACTGAAGCTTTCTTT.

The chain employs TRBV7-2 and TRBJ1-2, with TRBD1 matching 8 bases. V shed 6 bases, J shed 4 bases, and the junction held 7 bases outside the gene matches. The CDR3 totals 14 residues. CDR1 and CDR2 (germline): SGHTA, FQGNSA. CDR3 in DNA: TGTGCCAGCAGTCTAACAGGGGGACCCTATGGCTACACCTTC. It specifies CASSLTGGPYGYTF. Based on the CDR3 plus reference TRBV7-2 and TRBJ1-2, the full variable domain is GAGVSQSPSNKVTEKGKDVELRCDPISGHTALYWYRQSLGQGLEFLIYFQGNSAPDKSGLPSDRFSAERTGGSVSTLTIQRTQQEDSAVYLCASSLTGGPYGYTFGSGTRLTVV.

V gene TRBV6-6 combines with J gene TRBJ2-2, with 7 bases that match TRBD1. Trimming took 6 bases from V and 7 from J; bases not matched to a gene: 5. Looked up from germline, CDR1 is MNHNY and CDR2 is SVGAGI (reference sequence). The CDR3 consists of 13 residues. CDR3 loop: CASSTGADGELFF. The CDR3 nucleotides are TGTGCCAGCAGCACAGGGGCGGACGGGGAGCTGTTTTTT.

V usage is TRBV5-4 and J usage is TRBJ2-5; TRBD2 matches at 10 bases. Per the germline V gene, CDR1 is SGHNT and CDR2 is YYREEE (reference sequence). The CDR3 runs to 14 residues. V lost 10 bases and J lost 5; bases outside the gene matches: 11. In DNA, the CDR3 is TGTGCCCACGGGGCTAGCGGGAGTTTGGAGACCCAGTACTTC. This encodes CAHGASGSLETQYF.

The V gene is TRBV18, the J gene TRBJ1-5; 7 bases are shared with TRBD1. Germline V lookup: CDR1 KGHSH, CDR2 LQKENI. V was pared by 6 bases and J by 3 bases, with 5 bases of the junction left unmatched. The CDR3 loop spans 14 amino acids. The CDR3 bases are TGTGCCAGCTCGTCCGGGACAGTCAATCAGCCCCAGCATTTT. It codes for CASSSGTVNQPQHF.

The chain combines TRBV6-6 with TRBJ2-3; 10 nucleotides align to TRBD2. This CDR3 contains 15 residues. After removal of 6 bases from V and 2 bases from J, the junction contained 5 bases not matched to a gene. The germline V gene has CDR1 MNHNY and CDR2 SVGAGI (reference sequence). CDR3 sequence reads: CASSPGTSDTDTQYF. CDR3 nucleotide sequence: TGTGCCAGCAGCCCCGGGACTAGCGACACAGATACGCAGTATTTT.

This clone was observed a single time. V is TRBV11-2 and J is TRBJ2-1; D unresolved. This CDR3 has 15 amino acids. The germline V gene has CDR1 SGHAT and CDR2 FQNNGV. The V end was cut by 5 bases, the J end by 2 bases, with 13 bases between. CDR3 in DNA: TGTGCCAGCAGCCCACTGGGCGCACCCTACAATGAGCAGTTCTTC. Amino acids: CASSPLGAPYNEQFF.

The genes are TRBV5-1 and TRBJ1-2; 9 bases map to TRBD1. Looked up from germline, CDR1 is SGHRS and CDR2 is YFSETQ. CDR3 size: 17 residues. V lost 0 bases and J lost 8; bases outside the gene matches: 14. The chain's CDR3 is CASSLAWFAQGAGGYTF. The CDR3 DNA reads TGCGCCAGCAGCTTGGCCTGGTTTGCACAGGGGGCAGGAGGCTACACCTTC.

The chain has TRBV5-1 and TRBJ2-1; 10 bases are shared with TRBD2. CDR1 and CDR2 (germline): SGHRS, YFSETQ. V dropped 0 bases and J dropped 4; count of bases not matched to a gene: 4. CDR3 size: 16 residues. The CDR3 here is CASSLEASGSYNEQFF. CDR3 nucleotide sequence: TGCGCCAGCAGCTTGGAGGCTAGCGGGAGTTACAATGAGCAGTTCTTC.

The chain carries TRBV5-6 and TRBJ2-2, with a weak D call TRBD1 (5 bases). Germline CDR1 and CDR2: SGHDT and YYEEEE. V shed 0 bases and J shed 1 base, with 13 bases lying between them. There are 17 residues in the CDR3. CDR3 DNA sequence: TGTGCCAGCAGCTTGGTTGGGGCGTGGATGAACACCGGGGAGCTGTTTTTT. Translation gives CASSLVGAWMNTGELFF.

This CDR3 reads CSTLAEGYEQYF. CDR3 nucleotide sequence: TGCAGCACTCTAGCGGAGGGCTACGAGCAGTACTTC. The chain joins TRBV29-1 to TRBJ2-7; 7 positions match TRBD2. The ends lost 8 bases at V and 3 bases at J; junction bases unmatched: 7. CDR3 length: 12 amino acids. Germline V gene sequence: CDR1 SQVTM, CDR2 ANQGSEA.

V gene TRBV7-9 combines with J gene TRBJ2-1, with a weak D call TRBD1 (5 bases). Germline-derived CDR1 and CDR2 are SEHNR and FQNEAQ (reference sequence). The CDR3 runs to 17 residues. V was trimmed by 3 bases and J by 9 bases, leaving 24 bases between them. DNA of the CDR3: TGTGCCAGCAGCTTCTTATTTGATGGCGGTCCCCAGGGTGAGCAGTTCTTC. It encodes CASSFLFDGGPQGEQFF.

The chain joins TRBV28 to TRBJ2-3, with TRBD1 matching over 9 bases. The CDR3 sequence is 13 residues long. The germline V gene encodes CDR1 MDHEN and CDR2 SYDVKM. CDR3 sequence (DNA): TGTGATGTGGGGACAGGGCCCGGGGATACGCAGTATTTT. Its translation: CDVGTGPGDTQYF. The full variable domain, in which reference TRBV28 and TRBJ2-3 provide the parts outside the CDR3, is DVKVTQSSRYLVKRTGEKVFLECVQDMDHENMFWYRQDPGLGLRLIYFSYDVKMKEKGDIPEGYSVSREKKERFSLILESASTNQTSMYLCDVGTGPGDTQYFGPGTRLTVL.

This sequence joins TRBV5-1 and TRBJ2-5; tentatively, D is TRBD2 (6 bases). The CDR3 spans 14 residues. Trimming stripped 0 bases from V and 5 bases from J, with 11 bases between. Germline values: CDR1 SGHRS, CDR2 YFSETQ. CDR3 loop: CASSLGGESETQYF. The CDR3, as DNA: TGCGCCAGCAGCTTGGGGGGGGAAAGTGAGACCCAGTACTTC.